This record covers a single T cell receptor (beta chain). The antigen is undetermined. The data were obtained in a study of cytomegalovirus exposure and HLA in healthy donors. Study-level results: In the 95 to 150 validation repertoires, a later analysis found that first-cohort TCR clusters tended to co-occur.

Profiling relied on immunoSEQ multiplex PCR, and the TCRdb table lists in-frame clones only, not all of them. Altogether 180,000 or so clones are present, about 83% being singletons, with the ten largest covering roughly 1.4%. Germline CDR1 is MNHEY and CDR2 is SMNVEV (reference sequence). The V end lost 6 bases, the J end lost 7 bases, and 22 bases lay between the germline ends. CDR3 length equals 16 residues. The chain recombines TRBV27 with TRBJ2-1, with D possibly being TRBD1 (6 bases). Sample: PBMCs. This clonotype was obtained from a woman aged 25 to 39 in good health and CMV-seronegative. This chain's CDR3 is CASSQYRVWRVNEQFF. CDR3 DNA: TGTGCCAGCAGCCAATACAGGGTTTGGCGAGTTAATGAGCAGTTCTTC.